Each of the 32 T cell receptor beta chains below was sequenced from the same sample in a study of cytomegalovirus exposure and HLA in healthy donors (dated by TCRdb to about 2017). Library method: the immunoSEQ multiplex PCR assay. Here the immuneACCESS table is served through TCRdb, limited to in-frame sequences with V and J called. Missing clones are a known gap in these copies; in checked studies unresolved V genes cover under half, and the rest lacks a known reason. Here the sample has roughly 200,000 clones; around 80% occur a single time. 0.95% to 1.5% of the sample belongs to the ten largest clones. The specimen sequenced was PBMCs. The receptors were sampled from a woman aged 25 to 39 in good health and CMV-seronegative.

This chain connects TRBV15 to TRBJ2-3; D possibly corresponds to TRBD2 (6 bases). Germline loops: CDR1 LNHNV, CDR2 YYDKDF (reference sequence). This CDR3 comprises 17 residues. V dropped 0 bases and J dropped 2 bases, with 15 bases sitting between them. The CDR3 nucleotides read TGTGCCACCAGCAGAGATGGAGGGGTAGTGGCCACAGATACGCAGTATTTT. Translating gives CATSRDGGVVATDTQYF.

The V and J genes are TRBV9 and TRBJ1-5; tentative D call: TRBD1 (5 bases). This CDR3 region has 14 residues. The V and J ends lost 5 bases and 7 bases respectively, with 16 bases between them. Per the germline V gene, CDR1 is SGDLS and CDR2 is YYNGEE. The DNA of the CDR3 is TGTGCCAGCAGTGCCTCATTCGACAGCCAGCCCCAGCATTTT. Amino acids: CASSASFDSQPQHF.

V and J are TRBV7-3 and TRBJ1-6; D is unresolved. The V and J ends lost 5 bases and 0 bases respectively, with 11 bases between them. The germline CDR1 and CDR2 sequences are SGHTA and FQGTGA. The CDR3 is made up of 16 amino acids. The CDR3 DNA follows: TGTGCCAGCAGCGCCCAGGCGAGCTCCTATAATTCACCCCTCCACTTT. It specifies CASSAQASSYNSPLHF.

The chain has TRBV6-1 and TRBJ2-1, with TRBD2 identical over 9 bases. This CDR3 is built from 14 residues. Germline trimming cut 7 bases from V and 6 bases from J; bases unmatched to any gene: 7. The germline gives CDR1 MNHNS, CDR2 SASEGT. CDR3 region: CASTLAGLGNEQFF. CDR3 DNA: TGTGCCAGCACCCTAGCGGGGCTAGGCAATGAGCAGTTCTTC.

This clone appeared once. The V and J genes are TRBV6-1 and TRBJ2-3, with 7 bases identical to TRBD1. Germline V lookup: CDR1 MNHNS, CDR2 SASEGT. J lost 2 bases, V lost 3 bases, and 2 bases had no gene match. The CDR3 is made up of 14 amino acids. In DNA form, the CDR3 reads TGTGCCAGCAGTGAGGGACAGCACACAGATACGCAGTATTTT. Protein product: CASSEGQHTDTQYF.

Comments on this clone: The same CDR3 can be traced to other DNA sequences in this sample. This sequence joins TRBV5-1 and TRBJ2-1; TRBD1 matches at 7 bases. Germline CDR1 and CDR2: SGHRS and YFSETQ. Trimming took 4 bases from V and 0 from J; bases not matched to a gene: 4. The length of the CDR3 is 15 residues. As DNA, the CDR3 is TGCGCCAGCAGCCTGGGACAGAGCTCCTACAATGAGCAGTTCTTC. It encodes CASSLGQSSYNEQFF.

Sample share makes this clone medium-sized (0.01 to 0.1%). The chain has TRBV29-1 and TRBJ2-7, with 10 bases lining up with TRBD2. V trimming: 4 bases; J trimming: 6 bases; junction bases outside the gene matches: 6. The CDR3 covers 13 residues. Germline loops: CDR1 SQVTM, CDR2 ANQGSEA. As DNA, the CDR3 is TGCAGCGTTGTGCCTAGCGGGAGAGGCGAGCAGTACTTC. Residues: CSVVPSGRGEQYF.

The chain joins TRBV29-1 to TRBJ2-3, with D possibly matching TRBD2 (6 bases). This CDR3 has 14 residues. In germline, CDR1 is SQVTM, CDR2 ANQGSEA. V was pared by 3 bases and J by 1 base, with 11 bases between. Written as DNA, the CDR3 is TGCAGCGTTGATCCGGGGGAAGGCACAGATACGCAGTATTTT. Translated: CSVDPGEGTDTQYF.

V gene TRBV6-5 combines with J gene TRBJ1-5; possible D gene TRBD1, 6 bases. Between the trimmed V and J ends, which lost 6 bases and 1 base, there was a span of 10 bases. Germline CDR1 MNHEY, CDR2 SVGAGI. This CDR3 has 14 amino acids. This CDR3 is CASSPDRSNQPQHF. For the CDR3, the DNA is TGTGCCAGCAGCCCGGACAGAAGCAATCAGCCCCAGCATTTT.

This clone has just a few counts. The chain has TRBV2 and TRBJ2-1; the match to TRBD2 covers 11 bases. V trimming: 8 bases; J trimming: 3 bases; junction bases outside the gene matches: 9. Germline values: CDR1 SNHLY, CDR2 FYNNEI. The CDR3 totals 16 residues. CDR3 protein: CASRNGLAGIYNEQFF. The CDR3 DNA is TGTGCCAGCCGAAACGGACTAGCGGGCATCTACAATGAGCAGTTCTTC.

The chain employs TRBV29-1 and TRBJ2-4; 12 nucleotides agree with TRBD2. Germline loops: CDR1 SQVTM, CDR2 ANQGSEA. The CDR3 runs to 13 residues. J gave up 6 bases and V 7 bases, and 4 bases lay outside the gene matches. As DNA, the CDR3 is TGCAGCGGGGGGGGACTAGCGGGAAACATTCAGTACTTC. It yields the protein CSGGGLAGNIQYF.

V gene TRBV5-6 combines with J gene TRBJ2-7, with 7 bases aligning to TRBD2. Germline V lookup: CDR1 SGHDT, CDR2 YYEEEE. The CDR3 runs 14 residues. The V gene end was trimmed by 2 bases and the J gene end by 5 bases; junction bases not matched to a gene: 7. Here the CDR3 DNA reads TGTGCCAGCAGCTTCGGACTAGATTTGAACGAGCAGTACTTC. Translated: CASSFGLDLNEQYF.

This chain joins TRBV30 and TRBJ2-1; D is possibly TRBD2 (5 bases). Trimming removed 0 bases from V and 1 base from J, with 10 bases in between. The germline V gene encodes CDR1 GTSNPN and CDR2 SVGIG (reference sequence). This CDR3 is built from 15 residues. CDR3 protein: CAWSVVAGSYNEQFF. The DNA for the CDR3 is TGTGCCTGGAGTGTAGTCGCGGGTTCCTACAATGAGCAGTTCTTC.

V gene TRBV9 combines with J gene TRBJ2-1; TRBD1 matches at 10 bases. CDR3 size: 16 residues. J lost 7 bases, V lost 3 bases, and 10 bases had no gene match. CDR1 and CDR2 from the germline V gene are SGDLS and YYNGEE. In nucleotides, the CDR3 is TGTGCCAGCAGCGATTCGGGACAGGGGATTGGTAATGAGCAGTTCTTC. Its translation is CASSDSGQGIGNEQFF.

This chain uses TRBV5-6 with TRBJ2-7; 7 bases map to TRBD1. Germline CDR1 reads SGHDT; CDR2 reads YYEEEE. The V gene end was trimmed by 2 bases and the J gene end by 1 base; junction bases not matched to a gene: 3. This CDR3 is 14 amino acids long. The CDR3 spells CASSFRDRSYEQYF. Here the CDR3 DNA reads TGTGCCAGCAGCTTCCGGGACAGATCCTACGAGCAGTACTTC. Based on the CDR3 plus reference TRBV5-6 and TRBJ2-7, the full variable domain is DAGVTQSPTHLIKTRGQQVTLRCSPKSGHDTVSWYQQALGQGPQFIFQYYEEEERQRGNFPDRFSGHQFPNYSSELNVNALLLGDSALYLCASSFRDRSYEQYFGPGTRLTVT.

In DNA, the CDR3 is TGTGCCAGCAGTACCCGGGACGCGGGGCGGCCCCAGCATTTT. Translated, it gives CASSTRDAGRPQHF. The rearrangement links TRBV27 to TRBJ1-5; the D gene is possibly TRBD1 (5 bases). V was cut by 5 bases and J by 9 bases, with 17 bases left in between. The CDR3 has 14 residues. Germline V CDR1 and CDR2: MNHEY, SMNVEV (reference sequence).

Turning to this clone: At one end the junction does not follow the germline gene, possibly because of a read error. The chain carries TRBV29-1 and TRBJ2-1; 10 bases map to TRBD2. There are 15 residues in the CDR3. The germline V gene encodes CDR1 SQVTM and CDR2 ANQGSEA. Here the CDR3 reads CSVKEAGGSYNEQFF. CDR3 DNA: TGCAGCGTTAAAGAAGCGGGAGGGTCCTACAATGAGCAGTTCTTC.

A few counts support this clone. The chain carries TRBV18 and TRBJ1-6; 12 positions match TRBD1. V shed 3 bases and J 13 bases; nucleotides not matched to a gene: 4. CDR3 length equals 14 residues. Germline V CDR1 and CDR2: KGHSH, LQKENI. This CDR3 reads CASSPGQGAYPLHF. DNA for the CDR3: TGTGCCAGCTCACCGGGACAGGGGGCGTATCCCCTCCACTTT.

The chain joins TRBV6-5 to TRBJ1-4, with D tentatively TRBD1 (5 bases). This CDR3 has 13 amino acids. Germline CDR1 is MNHEY and CDR2 is SVGAGI. The ends were cut back, 2 bases at V and 6 bases at J, with 7 bases in the middle. This CDR3 reads CASSYGRDEKLFF. Here the CDR3 DNA reads TGTGCCAGCAGTTACGGCAGGGATGAAAAACTGTTTTTT.

The chain has TRBV28 and TRBJ2-7, with 10 bases lining up with TRBD1. This CDR3 has 14 residues. The ends lost 6 bases at V and 4 bases at J; junction bases unmatched: 6. Per the germline V gene, CDR1 is MDHEN and CDR2 is SYDVKM. The chain's CDR3 is CASRTGQGVYEQYF. CDR3 sequence (DNA): TGTGCCAGCAGGACCGGACAGGGGGTGTACGAGCAGTACTTC.

This clone was detected only a few times. This chain connects TRBV29-1 to TRBJ2-1, with a tentative D call TRBD1 (6 bases). Germline-derived CDR1 and CDR2 are SQVTM and ANQGSEA. The CDR3 contains 13 residues. V lost 8 bases to trimming and J lost 3 bases, with 14 bases between them. CDR3 in amino acids: CSFPGHLYNEQFF. In nucleotides, the CDR3 is TGCAGCTTCCCGGGACACCTCTACAATGAGCAGTTCTTC.

CDR3 nucleotides: TGTGCCAGCAGGGACAGGGACAGCGGCTACACCTTC. It encodes CASRDRDSGYTF. This chain joins TRBV27 and TRBJ1-2, with TRBD1 matching 8 bases. The trim removed 6 bases at V and 8 bases at J, leaving 5 bases unmatched. CDR3 length equals 12 residues. Germline CDR1 and CDR2: MNHEY and SMNVEV (reference sequence).

The chain combines TRBV30 with TRBJ2-1; weak D call: TRBD2 (5 bases). The CDR3 has 15 residues. The germline gives CDR1 GTSNPN, CDR2 SVGIG (reference sequence). V was clipped by 0 bases and J by 5 bases, with 14 bases between them. As DNA, the CDR3 is TGTGCCTGGAGTGTAGCGCCGTCGCGGGACAATGAGCAGTTCTTC. It specifies CAWSVAPSRDNEQFF.

This sequence joins TRBV28 and TRBJ2-7; 7 bases are a match to TRBD1. CDR1 and CDR2 from the germline V gene are MDHEN and SYDVKM. V gave up 9 bases and J gave up 5 bases; unmatched junction bases: 7. CDR3 length equals 12 residues. The CDR3 nucleotides read TGTGCCAGTTTACAGGGGATCAACGAGCAGTACTTC. It is translated as CASLQGINEQYF.

The chain uses TRBV2 and TRBJ2-1; TRBD2 aligns across 8 bases. Germline V gives CDR1 SNHLY, CDR2 FYNNEI. The V segment lost 7 bases and the J segment 7 bases; nucleotides outside the gene matches: 24. This CDR3 spans 19 amino acids. The CDR3 region has the DNA TGTGCCAGCAACCCCCCGCAGGGGCGGAGCGGGAGAGGCCGAAATGAGCAGTTCTTC. Protein sequence: CASNPPQGRSGRGRNEQFF.

The chain has TRBV18 and TRBJ2-7, with D possibly TRBD1 on 6 matching bases. The germline gives CDR1 KGHSH, CDR2 LQKENI. The CDR3 has 15 residues. V shed 3 bases and J shed 6 bases, with 18 bases lying between them. The CDR3 sequence is CASSPLDSAPVEQYF. The CDR3 coding sequence is TGTGCCAGCTCACCCCTGGACAGTGCCCCCGTCGAGCAGTACTTC.

This chain links TRBV7-9 with TRBJ2-3; TRBD1 matches 8 bases. Germline trimming cut 5 bases from V and 9 bases from J; bases unmatched to any gene: 7. In germline, CDR1 is SEHNR, CDR2 FQNEAQ (reference sequence). There are 13 residues in the CDR3. This chain's CDR3 is CASSGDDRGTQYF. The CDR3 coding sequence is TGTGCCAGCAGCGGGGACGACAGGGGAACGCAGTATTTT.

This clone was found once. The V gene is TRBV9, the J gene TRBJ2-2; tentative D call: TRBD1 (6 bases). Germline V gene sequence: CDR1 SGDLS, CDR2 YYNGEE. V was clipped by 4 bases and J by 7 bases, with 17 bases between them. This CDR3 comprises 15 residues. CDR3 DNA: TGTGCCAGCAGCCAAATCGGGCAGGGGATCGGGGAGCTGTTTTTT. Protein: CASSQIGQGIGELFF.

The chain uses TRBV15 and TRBJ1-2; 8 bases fit TRBD1. CDR1 is LNHNV and CDR2 is YYDKDF in the germline V gene (reference sequence). The CDR3 sequence is 17 residues long. V trimming: 0 bases; J trimming: 4 bases; junction bases outside the gene matches: 10. The CDR3 nucleotides read TGTGCCACCAGCAGAGAGGGGAGGGCAGGGGGCTCCTATGGCTACACCTTC. This encodes CATSREGRAGGSYGYTF.

The genes are TRBV7-9 and TRBJ2-5; TRBD1 agrees at 7 bases. This CDR3 spans 14 amino acids. V gave up 5 bases and J gave up 0 bases; unmatched junction bases: 3. CDR1 is SEHNR, CDR2 FQNEAQ, per germline (reference sequence). CDR3 sequence (DNA): TGTGCCAGCAGCCCACAGGGGTACCAAGAGACCCAGTACTTC. Translation gives CASSPQGYQETQYF.

The chain is built from TRBV5-1 and TRBJ1-2, with 9 bases aligning to TRBD1. Germline V gene lookup returns CDR1 SGHRS and CDR2 YFSETQ. V lost 3 bases and J lost 8; bases outside the gene matches: 8. This CDR3 has 14 residues. CDR3 protein: CASSSQGALEGYTF. The DNA for the CDR3 is TGCGCCAGCAGCTCACAGGGGGCCCTGGAAGGCTACACCTTC. Combining the CDR3 with reference TRBV5-1 and TRBJ1-2 gives the whole variable domain KAGVTQTPRYLIKTRGQQVTLSCSPISGHRSVSWYQQTPGQGLQFLFEYFSETQRNKGNFPGRFSGRQFSNSRSEMNVSTLELGDSALYLCASSSQGALEGYTFGSGTRLTVV.

The chain has TRBV5-1 and TRBJ1-2; 9 nucleotides align to TRBD1. This CDR3 has 16 amino acids. J lost 6 bases, V lost 1 base, and 10 bases had no gene match. Germline V lookup: CDR1 SGHRS, CDR2 YFSETQ. The CDR3 spells CASSLPGTGLIDGYTF. CDR3 coding DNA: TGCGCCAGCAGCTTGCCCGGGACAGGGCTTATCGATGGCTACACCTTC. Drawing the rest from reference TRBV5-1 and TRBJ1-2, the complete variable domain is KAGVTQTPRYLIKTRGQQVTLSCSPISGHRSVSWYQQTPGQGLQFLFEYFSETQRNKGNFPGRFSGRQFSNSRSEMNVSTLELGDSALYLCASSLPGTGLIDGYTFGSGTRLTVV.